This is a list of T cell receptor beta chains from one sample in a study of blood T cell repertoires in COVID-19. TCRdb keeps only in-frame clones here, not all; method: immunoSEQ multiplex PCR. This sample has about 220,000 clones, with roughly 80% found just once. The specimen was peripheral blood. The receptors were sampled from a human donor in a cohort sampled during active COVID-19. CDR3s include the opening cysteine and the closing phenylalanine or tryptophan. Only part of the rows carry a size: once, few, many, or a class if the clone is expanded.

>TRBJ2-3|TRBV27|many
CASSLWHSSTDTQYF
>TRBJ2-7|TRBV6-2/TRBV6-3|few
CASSYSRRTSGLLEQYF
>TRBJ1-2|TRBV28|.
CASSSWTGYNYGYTF
>TRBJ2-7|TRBV28|.
CASSTTPGQGSYEQYF
>TRBJ2-3|TRBV4-3|.
CASSRTGTTHTDTQYF
>TRBJ1-5|TRBV19|.
CASGLFLNSNQPQHF
>TRBJ2-7|TRBV6-2/TRBV6-3|.
CASSQTGTSGSREQYF
>TRBJ1-2|TRBV27|.
CASSFRDRGRNGYTF
>TRBJ1-5|TRBV15|.
CATSGGGTNNQPQHF
>TRBJ2-7|TRBV6-6|.
CASVGLAGGIYEQYF
>TRBJ1-2|TRBV24-1|.
CATSDTDRRGYTF
>TRBJ2-7|TRBV27|.
CASSAMGAGLWYEQYF
>TRBJ2-7|TRBV19|.
CASSIGREPYEQYF
>TRBJ2-3|TRBV10-3|.
CAISLAEMQYF
>TRBJ1-1|TRBV19|.
CASSSFSGWVAFF
>TRBJ2-7|TRBV12-3/TRBV12-4|.
CASTSGGFDEQYF
>TRBJ1-1|TRBV9|.
CASTTGTGGTEAFF
>TRBJ1-1|TRBV29-1|few
CSAKDRGHYTEAFF
>TRBJ2-6|TRBV28|.
CASSLAGSGANVLTF
>TRBJ2-7|TRBV9|.
CASSVSGGDYEQYF
>TRBJ1-5|TRBV11-2|few
CASSLRGYSNQPQHF
>TRBJ1-1|TRBV6-5|once
CASSSLAPNTEAFF
>TRBJ1-1|TRBV4-3|.
CASSQGPYTEAFF
>TRBJ1-5|TRBV6-6|.
CASRTRQGAYQPQHF
>TRBJ2-1|TRBV7-2|.
CATQTGGGYNEQFF
>TRBJ2-1|TRBV5-1|once
CASSLQGLLAGDPMEFF
>TRBJ1-2|TRBV6-2/TRBV6-3|.
CASSSRDRGNYGYTF
>TRBJ2-2|TRBV28|.
CASRPGGTGELFF
>TRBJ1-1|TRBV5-1|.
CASSLGGNDEAFF
>TRBJ2-2|TRBV7-2|.
CASSRQGSNTGELFF
>TRBJ2-7|TRBV6-2/TRBV6-3|.
CASSYPTGQTYEQYF
>TRBJ1-6|TRBV6-5|.
CASSYGFSYNSPLHF
>TRBJ2-7|TRBV20-1|.
CSASSPPGTSGRAPYEQYF
>TRBJ2-7|TRBV27|.
CASSPETSGMFYEQYF
>TRBJ1-4|TRBV5-6|.
CASSWQQGAFEKLFF
>TRBJ1-1|TRBV5-5|.
CASSATGAKAFF
>TRBJ2-6|TRBV19|.
CASSQGGRFTSGANVLTF
>TRBJ1-1|TRBV4-3|.
CASSQGGTGWTEAFF
>TRBJ2-7|TRBV27|.
CASSSASRYEQYF
>TRBJ2-1|TRBV18|.
CASSPIGTNYNEQFF
>TRBJ2-2|TRBV18|.
CASSFITGGTGELFF
>TRBJ1-3|TRBV27|.
CASSLDFFSGNTIYF
>TRBJ2-7|TRBV7-9|.
CASSFPVGRGSSYEQYF
>TRBJ2-7|TRBV28|once
CASSPTNGTLTYEQYF
>TRBJ1-1|TRBV15|.
CATTATGWVGTEAFF
>TRBJ1-2|TRBV28|.
CASSPRRGKGYTF
>TRBJ1-2|TRBV11-1|.
CASSYEGLKGYTF
>TRBJ2-7|TRBV11-2|once
CASSLADRSWKQYF
>TRBJ2-1|TRBV11-1|.
CASSLSSEVHEQFF
>TRBJ2-3|TRBV4-3|.
CASSQEASGTDTQYF
>TRBJ2-3|TRBV6-2/TRBV6-3|.
CASSYPRGRGLAGRTDTQYF
>TRBJ2-1|TRBV9|.
CASSVVTGKYNEQFF